Described below is a single TCR beta chain sequence and its context. Its antigen target is currently unknown. No per-base quality is available; no much larger clone lies one base away. The data were taken from a study of T cell responses to AZD1222 COVID-19 vaccine (dated by TCRdb to the early 2020s). About the investigation overall: TCR sequencing covered 233 trial participants: 200 to 210 given two doses of AZD1222 and approximately 26 given two doses of MenACWY control vaccine. Enrollment into the trials was organized by age into subgroups of 18-55, 56-69 and 70-plus years, and those subgroups contained roughly 150, 30 and 60 TCR-sequenced participants, respectively.

Results the study describes overall, beyond this receptor: The vaccine-associated CD4 TCRs covered the entire spike protein, and the dominant responses fell in regions 160-218 and 743-854. Because no day 14 peak-response samples were available, the repertoires could be characterized only after the peak T cell response. Most participants were white British and females outnumbered males, and the authors suggested that clonal diversity may have been underestimated. Conclusions about previously exposed vaccinees are limited because only five to seven AZD1222 recipients were SARS-CoV-2 seropositive at baseline. Nearly half of unique spike-specific TCRs reportedly recognized epitopes outside regions mutated in the B.1.351 and B.1.1.7 variants. In the small 56-69-year group, the increase in depth fell short of significance, most likely because of low power. Spike-specific TCR breadth and depth rose significantly after two AZD1222 doses compared with day 0 and with MenACWY recipients.

Trimming leaves V shorter by 1 base and J shorter by 8 bases, with the junction holding 3 bases beyond the gene matches. The cysteine opens and the phenylalanine closes a CDR3 of 14 amino acids. The kept DNA is CDR3 alone, 42 bases in frame from the first base. The germline V gene gives CDR1 as SGHAT and CDR2 as FQNNGV. What the time point label conveys for this sample: baseline before first vaccination. Sample treatment or condition, as interpreted from the label and publication: meningococcal conjugate vaccine given as trial control. Samples from vaccinated people were obtained from the UK trials COV001 and COV002, which included a single-blind randomized controlled phase 2/3 trial of AZD1222 (ChAdOx1 nCoV-19) in healthy adults. Trial participant PBMC samples were collected at day 0 and day 28 after the second dose for TCRbeta chain sequencing. The CDR3 regions of human TCRbeta chains were subjected to immunosequencing. Per the source publication's procedure: TCRs in the repertoires were compared against a reference library of SARS-CoV-2-specific TCRs that had been generated with the MIRA antigen-specificity platform. Breadth was defined as the fraction of unique TCRs that were SARS-CoV-2-associated, and depth was defined as the fraction of total T cells that were SARS-CoV-2-associated. Using the MIRA data, every spike-specific TCR was mapped to the spike region that the TCR reacted to and assigned to either a CD4 or a CD8 class. Log10-transformed breadth and depth values were compared by one-way ANOVA with Sidak's multiple comparisons tests. TCRdb provides this immuneACCESS table in a form limited to in-frame rearrangements. Some clones are lacking; in checked studies, under half of them reflect an unresolved V gene, and why the rest are absent is not known. That table supplies the V and J calls and clone size; D and trimming were determined from the DNA. This sample gives 120,000 to 150,000 clones in total; more than 75% of them show up just once. The ten largest clones represent less than 5% of the sample.

This receptor was obtained from an adult in good health. The sequences come from peripheral blood, collected on day 0 of MenACWY control vaccination. The rearranged chain carries TRBV11-2 and TRBJ1-3; TRBD1 aligns with 9 central bases. This receptor has the CDR3 CASSLGTGAHTIYF. The DNA reads as follows: TGTGCCAGCAGCTTAGGGACAGGGGCCCACACCATATATTTT. The CDR3, completed at both ends by the reference TRBV11-2 and TRBJ1-3 genes, gives the full variable domain EAGVAQSPRYKIIEKRQSVAFWCNPISGHATLYWYQQILGQGPKLLIQFQNNGVVDDSQLPKDRFSAERLKGVDSTLKIQPAKLEDSAVYLCASSLGTGAHTIYFGEGSWLTVV.